Described below is a single T cell receptor (beta chain) sequence and its context. These data are taken from a study of blood T cells in healthy people across ages. With a J-beta primer mix and a sample-barcoded 5' primer, a second PCR ran about 6 to 11 cycles. Unique molecular identifiers of 12 random nucleotides labeled each cDNA. Each CDR3 protein is one row after TCRdb ran MiXCR on the 5' RACE reads. In the table there are some 900,000 distinct CDR3 sequences, less than 35% of which are singletons. The CDR3 extends over 18 amino acids. Germline trimming cut 5 bases from V and 0 bases from J; bases unmatched to any gene: 12. The germline V gene has CDR1 SGHTA and CDR2 FQGNSA. The donors, healthy Caucasians from Russia, were aged 6 to 90.

The source is a woman aged 80 or older in good health. V and J are TRBV7-2 and TRBJ1-1, with TRBD1 matching over 10 bases. Sequenced material: blood. The CDR3 loop reads CASSRFTGQGRMNTEAFF. CDR3 sequence (DNA): TGTGCCAGCAGCCGCTTCACGGGACAGGGGCGCATGAACACTGAAGCTTTCTTT. Full variable domain (rest looked up from reference TRBV7-2 and TRBJ1-1): GAGVSQSPSNKVTEKGKDVELRCDPISGHTALYWYRQSLGQGLEFLIYFQGNSAPDKSGLPSDRFSAERTGGSVSTLTIQRTQQEDSAVYLCASSRFTGQGRMNTEAFFGQGTRLTVV.